This T cell receptor (beta chain) was sequenced for a study of blood T cell repertoires in COVID-19. Study at large: Samples came from the United States, Italy and Spain, spanning acute and convalescent COVID-19. The cDNA or gDNA used as material had been derived from T cells, B-cell-depleted T cells, or PBMCs.

This CDR3 has 15 residues. Germline CDR1 is SNHLY and CDR2 is FYNNEI. V dropped 2 bases and J dropped 1 base, with 11 bases sitting between them. Some clones are missing from TCRdb's copy, which holds only in-frame ones; the method was immunoSEQ multiplex PCR. The data hold over 150,000 clones, with 80% to 90% observed a single time. Sequencing used peripheral blood. The V gene is TRBV2, the J gene TRBJ1-2, with D unresolved. This TCR was recovered from a woman older than 75 with acute or convalescent COVID-19. DNA for the CDR3: TGTGCCAGCAGTGAAATTGGAACAGTTAACTATGGCTACACCTTC. Amino acids: CASSEIGTVNYGYTF. The full variable domain, with the rest looked up from reference TRBV2 and TRBJ1-2, is EPEVTQTPSHQVTQMGQEVILRCVPISNHLYFYWYRQILGQKVEFLVSFYNNEISEKSEIFDDQFSVERPDGSNFTLKIRSTKLEDSAMYFCASSEIGTVNYGYTFGSGTRLTVV.